A single sample is the source of the 31 T cell receptor beta chains below, sequenced in a study of blood T cell repertoires in COVID-19. Profiled with immunoSEQ multiplex PCR; TCRdb holds only in-frame clones, not every one. The table shows tens of thousands of clones, with roughly 88% occurring only once. Sequenced: peripheral blood. Receptor source: a man aged 45-60 years with active or convalescent COVID-19.

The CDR3 sequence: CATSDSGTTTNYGYTF. The CDR3 nucleotides are TGTGCCACCAGTGATTCCGGGACAACGACTAACTATGGCTACACCTTC. The chain links TRBV24-1 to TRBJ1-2; maybe TRBD1 (6 bases). Trimming shortened V by 2 bases and J by 0 bases, and 12 bases separated the two germline ends. From germline, CDR1 is KGHDR and CDR2 SFDVKD. The CDR3 has 16 residues.

V and J are TRBV19 and TRBJ2-3; 13 positions match TRBD2. V shed 5 bases and J 5 bases; nucleotides not matched to a gene: 10. Germline loops: CDR1 LNHDA, CDR2 SQIVND (reference sequence). This CDR3 region has 17 residues. CDR3 in DNA: TGTGCCAGTAGTTCCCAAGGACTAGCGGGGGCCCTAGATACGCAGTATTTT. It is translated as CASSSQGLAGALDTQYF.

This chain links TRBV29-1 with TRBJ2-7, with a tentative D call TRBD1 (7 bases). V lost 6 bases and J lost 1, with 13 bases in between. The CDR3 totals 13 residues. CDR1 and CDR2 from the germline V gene are SQVTM and ANQGSEA. The CDR3 is CSVEGGQSYEQYF. CDR3 nucleotides: TGCAGCGTGGAGGGGGGACAGTCCTACGAGCAGTACTTC.

The chain uses TRBV5-1 and TRBJ2-2, with 7 bases that match TRBD1. V lost 0 bases, J lost 7 bases, and 3 bases stayed unmatched. Germline V CDR1 and CDR2: SGHRS, YFSETQ. The CDR3 contains 14 residues. CDR3 nucleotide sequence: TGCGCCAGCAGCTTGGGCCAGGGGGTCGGGGAGCTGTTTTTT. Amino acids: CASSLGQGVGELFF.

V usage is TRBV6-2 or TRBV6-3 and J usage is TRBJ1-1, with TRBD1 identical over 10 bases. The germline gives CDR1 MNHEY, CDR2 SVGEGT. V was pared by 2 bases and J by 3 bases, with 12 bases of the junction left unmatched. This CDR3 comprises 18 residues. The CDR3 bases are TGTGCCAGCAGTTACCATACCGGGACAGGGGCCTCAGACACTGAAGCTTTCTTT. Amino acids: CASSYHTGTGASDTEAFF.

The chain carries TRBV18 and TRBJ1-3, with a tentative D call TRBD1 (6 bases). Germline CDR1 reads KGHSH; CDR2 reads LQKENI. CDR3 length: 15 amino acids. V was clipped by 3 bases and J by 0 bases, with 9 bases between them. The CDR3 here is CASSPKQGSGNTIYF. CDR3 DNA: TGTGCCAGCTCACCGAAACAGGGCTCTGGAAACACCATATATTTT.

The DNA for the CDR3 is TGTGCCTGGAGTGTTCGGGGGGTTGCCGCCTACGAGCAGTACTTC. This codes for CAWSVRGVAAYEQYF. This chain connects TRBV30 to TRBJ2-7; 7 bases line up with TRBD2. The junction had 7 bases not matched to a gene; V was cut back by 0 bases and J by 2 bases. This CDR3 spans 15 amino acids. Germline values: CDR1 GTSNPN, CDR2 SVGIG (reference sequence).

The chain recombines TRBV6-1 with TRBJ1-2, with a tentative D call TRBD1 (5 bases). Trimming cost V 2 bases and J 4 bases, with 11 bases left between them. The CDR3 has 14 amino acids. Germline V gene lookup returns CDR1 MNHNS and CDR2 SASEGT. The CDR3 DNA reads TGTGCCAGCAGTGAACAAAGGGGATCCTATGGCTACACCTTC. This codes for CASSEQRGSYGYTF.

The CDR3 nucleotides read TGCGCCAGCAGCTCAATATTATTCGGGTCCTACAATGAGCAGTTCTTC. Encoded protein: CASSSILFGSYNEQFF. This chain connects TRBV5-1 to TRBJ2-1; D unresolved. The CDR3 runs to 16 residues. Trimming cost V 3 bases and J 1 base, with 14 bases left between them. Germline values: CDR1 SGHRS, CDR2 YFSETQ.

V and J are TRBV30 and TRBJ2-2, with TRBD2 matching over 12 bases. With V trimmed by 0 bases and J by 5 bases, 10 bases remained unmatched. CDR1 and CDR2 from the germline V gene are GTSNPN and SVGIG (reference sequence). The CDR3 runs to 18 residues. As DNA, the CDR3 is TGTGCCTGGAGTGTCCGTAGACTAGCGGGAGTAGGTACCGGGGAGCTGTTTTTT. Its protein is CAWSVRRLAGVGTGELFF.

The J gene is TRBJ2-4, the V gene TRBV30; possible D gene TRBD1, 5 bases. Trimming took 0 bases from V and 0 from J, leaving 21 bases between them. The CDR3 is 19 amino acids. Germline V gene lookup returns CDR1 GTSNPN and CDR2 SVGIG (reference sequence). CDR3 sequence (DNA): TGTGCCTGGAGTGTTTTTGAGGTGTGGGGCTCCAAAGCCAAAAACATTCAGTACTTC. Its protein product is CAWSVFEVWGSKAKNIQYF.

The chain uses TRBV10-1 and TRBJ2-7, with D possibly being TRBD1 (5 bases). This CDR3 spans 16 amino acids. Germline CDR1 WNHNN, CDR2 SYGVQD (reference sequence). V was pared by 1 base and J by 0 bases, with 13 bases between. CDR3 in amino acids: CASSEYGRVSSYEQYF. The DNA of the CDR3 is TGCGCCAGCAGTGAGTATGGCAGGGTCAGCTCCTACGAGCAGTACTTC.

The chain uses TRBV29-1 and TRBJ1-1; no firm D call. The CDR3 runs to 13 residues. V shed 4 bases and J shed 4 bases, with 13 bases lying between them. In germline, CDR1 is SQVTM, CDR2 ANQGSEA. The DNA of the CDR3 is TGCAGCGTTGTGGCCACTGCGGGCACTGAAGCTTTCTTT. Its translation is CSVVATAGTEAFF.

V and J are TRBV28 and TRBJ1-2; TRBD1 aligns across 8 bases. Trimming cost V 5 bases and J 0 bases; bases outside gene matches: 2. Germline V lookup: CDR1 MDHEN, CDR2 SYDVKM. The CDR3 spans 14 residues. CDR3 DNA sequence: TGTGCCAGCAGTCGGACAGGGTCTAACTATGGCTACACCTTC. This gives the protein CASSRTGSNYGYTF.

The CDR3 DNA reads as TGTGCCAGTAATCTGGGACAGCCTAATTCACCCCTCCACTTT. Protein product: CASNLGQPNSPLHF. The rearrangement uses TRBV19 and TRBJ1-6, with 7 bases that match TRBD1. Germline-derived CDR1 and CDR2 are LNHDA and SQIVND (reference sequence). V dropped 7 bases and J dropped 6; count of bases not matched to a gene: 6. There are 14 residues in the CDR3.

The genes are TRBV7-2 and TRBJ1-2; 7 bases agree with TRBD1. CDR3 length: 14 residues. Germline V gives CDR1 SGHTA, CDR2 FQGNSA. V shed 5 bases, J shed 2 bases, and the junction held 5 bases outside the gene matches. CDR3 coding DNA: TGTGCCAGCAGCCAACAGACAGGGAACTATGGCTACACCTTC. Translating gives CASSQQTGNYGYTF.

The genes are TRBV11-3 and TRBJ1-1; D is unclear. The CDR3 extends over 12 amino acids. V was trimmed by 3 bases and J by 7 bases, leaving 9 bases between them. Germline V gene sequence: CDR1 SGHNT, CDR2 YENEEA. CDR3 in amino acids: CASSFSRLEAFF. The CDR3 bases are TGTGCCAGCAGCTTTTCGCGGCTTGAAGCTTTCTTT. The full variable domain, rest sourced from reference TRBV11-3 and TRBJ1-1, is EAGVVQSPRYKIIEKKQPVAFWCNPISGHNTLYWYLQNLGQGPELLIRYENEEAVDDSQLPKDRFSAERLKGVDSTLKIQPAELGDSAVYLCASSFSRLEAFFGQGTRLTVV.

This clone has a single count. One end of the junction is discordant with germline, which a read error may explain. V usage is TRBV15 and J usage is TRBJ2-5, with 9 bases identical to TRBD2. Germline V gives CDR1 LNHNV, CDR2 YYDKDF (reference sequence). This CDR3 region has 18 residues. This CDR3 reads CATRRGGSASGNQETQYF. CDR3 DNA: TGTGCCACCAGAAGAGGGGGTTCGGCTAGCGGGAACCAAGAGACCCAGTACTTC.

The chain has TRBV4-1 and TRBJ2-5; 8 bases match TRBD2. This CDR3 comprises 19 residues. V lost 0 bases to trimming and J lost 0 bases; unmatched junction nucleotides: 12. CDR1 is MGHRA, CDR2 YSYEKL, per germline. CDR3 region: CASSQEKVGTSGDQETQYF. The DNA of the CDR3 is TGCGCCAGCAGCCAAGAGAAGGTGGGAACTAGCGGAGACCAAGAGACCCAGTACTTC.

The gene calls are TRBV29-1 and TRBJ1-4; 7 bases are shared with TRBD1. There are 12 residues in the CDR3. V gave up 6 bases and J gave up 4 bases; unmatched junction bases: 2. The germline CDR1 and CDR2 sequences are SQVTM and ANQGSEA. CDR3 bases: TGCAGCGTAGGACAGGTTAATGAAAAACTGTTTTTT. Translated, it gives CSVGQVNEKLFF.

The chain employs TRBV7-9 and TRBJ2-1, with 9 bases fitting TRBD1. The germline V gene encodes CDR1 SEHNR and CDR2 FQNEAQ (reference sequence). This CDR3 has 14 residues. Trimming at V came to 1 base and at J to 8 bases, leaving 3 bases not matched to a gene. CDR3 sequence: CASSLGTGVHEQFF. DNA of the CDR3: TGTGCCAGCAGCTTAGGGACAGGGGTCCATGAGCAGTTCTTC.

The chain uses TRBV19 and TRBJ1-5; 8 bases are shared with TRBD1. Germline V gene lookup returns CDR1 LNHDA and CDR2 SQIVND (reference sequence). Trimming took 5 bases from V and 5 from J; bases not matched to a gene: 8. CDR3 length: 15 amino acids. CDR3 loop: CASSGRQGSDQPQHF. The DNA for the CDR3 is TGTGCCAGTAGTGGGCGACAGGGGTCTGATCAGCCCCAGCATTTT.

The gene calls are TRBV7-2 and TRBJ1-6; TRBD1 is a possible D gene (5 bases). CDR1 and CDR2 (germline): SGHTA, FQGNSA. CDR3 length: 17 residues. Deletions cut 2 bases from V and 10 bases from J, with 21 bases between. The CDR3 coding sequence is TGTGCCAGCAGCTTATCCTTGACCGGGGGGAGGAACTCACCCCTCCACTTT. It translates to CASSLSLTGGRNSPLHF.

The rearrangement uses TRBV29-1 and TRBJ2-7; 7 bases are a match to TRBD2. Germline V gene sequence: CDR1 SQVTM, CDR2 ANQGSEA. Unmatched junction bases numbered 7, after V lost 4 bases and J lost 1 base. The CDR3 length is 14 residues. CDR3 loop: CSVALGRRSYEQYF. The CDR3 DNA sequence: TGCAGCGTTGCCCTCGGGAGGAGGTCCTACGAGCAGTACTTC.

The rearrangement links TRBV9 to TRBJ2-1; D possibly corresponds to TRBD2 (7 bases). V lost 0 bases and J lost 1, with 20 bases in between. The CDR3 sequence is 19 residues long. CDR1 and CDR2 (germline): SGDLS, YYNGEE. The CDR3 nucleotides are TGTGCCAGCAGCGTAGCTCCGCGGGGGCTCCCGGGGTCCTACAATGAGCAGTTCTTC. Its translation: CASSVAPRGLPGSYNEQFF.

Remarks on this clone: The sample has other DNA sequences that encode this CDR3 too. V usage is TRBV12-3 or TRBV12-4 and J usage is TRBJ2-7; 8 nucleotides agree with TRBD2. The CDR3 length is 12 residues. After removal of 5 bases from V and 3 bases from J, the junction contained 0 bases not matched to a gene. The CDR3, as DNA: TGTGCCAGCAGTGCGGGGGGCTACGAGCAGTACTTC. Encoded protein: CASSAGGYEQYF.

The chain's CDR3 is CASSLNGQPGDSPLHF. The CDR3, as DNA: TGCGCCAGCAGCTTGAACGGCCAGCCGGGAGATTCACCCCTCCACTTT. The chain recombines TRBV5-1 with TRBJ1-6; no firm D call. CDR3 size: 16 residues. Germline CDR1 SGHRS, CDR2 YFSETQ. Trimming left V 1 base short and J 8 bases short, with 16 bases between. The full variable domain, in which reference TRBV5-1 and TRBJ1-6 provide the parts outside the CDR3, is KAGVTQTPRYLIKTRGQQVTLSCSPISGHRSVSWYQQTPGQGLQFLFEYFSETQRNKGNFPGRFSGRQFSNSRSEMNVSTLELGDSALYLCASSLNGQPGDSPLHFGNGTRLTVT.

The V gene is TRBV10-1, the J gene TRBJ1-1; the D gene is possibly TRBD1 (6 bases). CDR1 WNHNN and CDR2 SYGVQD come from the germline V gene (reference sequence). Between the trimmed V and J ends, which lost 6 bases and 6 bases, there was a span of 14 bases. The CDR3 has 13 amino acids. The CDR3 is CASSKKQGSEAFF. CDR3 bases: TGCGCCAGCAGCAAAAAACAGGGATCTGAAGCTTTCTTT.

The chain carries TRBV28 and TRBJ1-1; a weak D match, TRBD1 (5 bases). V shed 2 bases and J shed 3 bases, with 10 bases lying between them. This CDR3 has 14 residues. CDR1 and CDR2 (germline): MDHEN, SYDVKM. The DNA of the CDR3 is TGTGCCAGCAGTTTAGCAGGGTACGACACTGAAGCTTTCTTT. Its protein product is CASSLAGYDTEAFF.

V usage is TRBV28 and J usage is TRBJ1-2, with D unclear. The V gene lost 1 base and the J gene lost 8 bases, with 11 bases spanning the gap. Germline loops: CDR1 MDHEN, CDR2 SYDVKM. The CDR3 runs 13 residues. CDR3 in DNA: TGTGCCAGCAGTTTATATACCGGGTCCGGCTACACCTTC. It specifies CASSLYTGSGYTF.

The chain is built from TRBV25-1 and TRBJ2-5; D might be TRBD1 (6 bases). The CDR3 has 14 residues. V dropped 1 base and J dropped 2 bases, with 8 bases sitting between them. Germline values: CDR1 MGHDK, CDR2 SYGVNS. The CDR3 nucleotides are TGTGCCAGCAGTGAATCAACAGGGCAAGAGACCCAGTACTTC. It translates to CASSESTGQETQYF.